These 18 T cell receptor beta chains came from one sample sequenced in a study of OX40 agonist ivuxolimab in advanced cancers. Profiling relied on immunoSEQ multiplex PCR, and the TCRdb table lists in-frame clones only, not all of them. This sample carries around 100,000 clones, 90% of them seen once, and the ten largest clones take roughly 0.17%. This specimen was CD4+ or CD8+ T cells sorted from blood, taken in a trial of the OX40 agonist ivuxolimab. Source of these receptors: an adult with an advanced solid tumor such as melanoma, head and neck, liver or kidney cancer.

The chain couples TRBV7-9 to TRBJ1-6, with a tentative D call TRBD1 (5 bases). Germline V gene lookup returns CDR1 SEHNR and CDR2 FQNEAQ (reference sequence). The CDR3 totals 14 residues. V lost 3 bases to trimming and J lost 7 bases, with 10 bases between them. CDR3 residues: CASSFGAQNSPLHF. CDR3 nucleotide sequence: TGTGCCAGCAGCTTCGGGGCCCAGAATTCACCCCTCCACTTT.

The CDR3 DNA sequence: TGTGCCAGCTCCAAGACTTTCGAGCAGTACTTC. Its translation: CASSKTFEQYF. The rearrangement uses TRBV18 and TRBJ2-7; D not certain. V gave up 6 bases and J gave up 6 bases, with 9 bases separating them. Germline assignment: CDR1 KGHSH and CDR2 LQKENI. This CDR3 is 11 amino acids long.

A few counts support this clone. The CDR3 sequence: CASSRSGANTGELFF. The CDR3, as DNA: TGTGCCAGCAGCAGGAGCGGGGCTAACACCGGGGAGCTGTTTTTT. This chain uses TRBV7-3 with TRBJ2-2, with 7 bases matching TRBD2. This CDR3 contains 15 residues. Germline CDR1 reads SGHTA; CDR2 reads FQGTGA. The V gene end was trimmed by 5 bases and the J gene end by 2 bases; junction bases not matched to a gene: 5.

V is TRBV2 and J is TRBJ1-5, with 8 bases fitting TRBD1. Germline CDR1 is SNHLY and CDR2 is FYNNEI. The junction had 10 bases not matched to a gene; V was cut back by 6 bases and J by 3 bases. This CDR3 contains 16 residues. The CDR3 spells CASRRDRTSSNQPQHF. The CDR3 nucleotides read TGTGCCAGCAGAAGGGACAGGACCTCTTCCAATCAGCCCCAGCATTTT.

The rearrangement links TRBV5-1 to TRBJ2-1; a possible D gene is TRBD2 (5 bases). Trimming shortened V by 6 bases and J by 0 bases, and 10 bases separated the two germline ends. CDR3 length: 14 residues. The germline V gene has CDR1 SGHRS and CDR2 YFSETQ. The CDR3 DNA is TGCGCCAGCAAGCGGATGAGCTCCTACAATGAGCAGTTCTTC. It translates to CASKRMSSYNEQFF.

The V and J genes are TRBV18 and TRBJ1-1; 9 bases match TRBD1. The germline CDR1 and CDR2 sequences are KGHSH and LQKENI. The ends lost 3 bases at V and 1 base at J; junction bases unmatched: 3. The CDR3 has 15 amino acids. The CDR3 protein is CASSPQGQGNTEAFF. The CDR3 DNA follows: TGTGCCAGCTCACCTCAGGGACAGGGGAACACTGAAGCTTTCTTT.

The V call is TRBV10-2, the J call TRBJ2-1, with 8 nucleotides matching TRBD2. The CDR3 loop spans 16 amino acids. After removal of 6 bases from V and 3 bases from J, the junction contained 10 bases not matched to a gene. Germline assignment: CDR1 WSHSY and CDR2 SAAADI. The CDR3: CASRQSGGVGYNEQFF. Here the CDR3 DNA reads TGCGCCAGCAGACAAAGCGGGGGAGTAGGCTACAATGAGCAGTTCTTC.

The sample holds a few counts of this clone. This chain links TRBV6-1 with TRBJ1-4; D might be TRBD1 (6 bases). V shed 2 bases and J shed 4 bases, with 11 bases lying between them. Germline CDR1 reads MNHNS; CDR2 reads SASEGT. The CDR3 covers 15 residues. CDR3 nucleotide sequence: TGTGCCAGCAGTGAATCAGGGGTCTTTAATGAAAAACTGTTTTTT. Amino acid sequence: CASSESGVFNEKLFF.

V is TRBV6-1 and J is TRBJ1-2; 7 bases line up with TRBD1. Germline V CDR1 and CDR2: MNHNS, SASEGT. The CDR3 totals 14 residues. Trimming took 6 bases from V and 3 from J; bases not matched to a gene: 7. The CDR3, as DNA: TGTGCCAGCAGACCCACCGACAGGGACTATGGCTACACCTTC. The encoded protein is CASRPTDRDYGYTF.

This chain connects TRBV7-3 to TRBJ1-2; a weak D match, TRBD1 (5 bases). The germline V gene encodes CDR1 SGHTA and CDR2 FQGTGA. This CDR3 region has 14 residues. The ends were cut back, 5 bases at V and 4 bases at J, with 14 bases in the middle. The CDR3 loop reads CASSADPGGYGYTF. CDR3 coding DNA: TGTGCCAGCAGCGCAGATCCCGGGGGCTATGGCTACACCTTC.

The chain uses TRBV5-6 and TRBJ2-3; 15 bases are a match to TRBD2. Germline CDR1 reads SGHDT; CDR2 reads YYEEEE. Germline trimming cut 3 bases from V and 7 bases from J; bases unmatched to any gene: 3. The CDR3 spans 15 residues. The CDR3 here is CASSSGLAGGNTQYF. The CDR3 DNA is TGTGCCAGCAGCTCGGGACTAGCGGGGGGAAATACGCAGTATTTT. The whole variable domain, remainder taken from reference TRBV5-6 and TRBJ2-3, is DAGVTQSPTHLIKTRGQQVTLRCSPKSGHDTVSWYQQALGQGPQFIFQYYEEEERQRGNFPDRFSGHQFPNYSSELNVNALLLGDSALYLCASSSGLAGGNTQYFGPGTRLTVL.

The chain employs TRBV25-1 and TRBJ1-1; D is unresolved. This CDR3 is 13 amino acids long. Trimming left V 7 bases short and J 1 base short, with 10 bases between. CDR1 and CDR2 (germline): MGHDK, SYGVNS. CDR3 protein: CASMRKGNTEAFF. In DNA form, the CDR3 reads TGTGCCAGCATGAGGAAGGGGAACACTGAAGCTTTCTTT. The full variable domain, rest sourced from reference TRBV25-1 and TRBJ1-1, is EADIYQTPRYLVIGTGKKITLECSQTMGHDKMYWYQQDPGMELHLIHYSYGVNSTEKGDLSSESTVSRIRTEHFPLTLESARPSHTSQYLCASMRKGNTEAFFGQGTRLTVV.

This chain joins TRBV30 and TRBJ2-1; possible D gene TRBD1, 7 bases. The germline V gene encodes CDR1 GTSNPN and CDR2 SVGIG (reference sequence). CDR3 size: 14 residues. V dropped 0 bases and J dropped 9 bases, with 15 bases sitting between them. Written as DNA, the CDR3 is TGTGCCTGGAGTGTACGGAGGGGGCTCGGTGAGCAGTTCTTC. Protein product: CAWSVRRGLGEQFF.

J is TRBJ2-3 and V is TRBV5-1; the D gene is possibly TRBD2 (6 bases). Trimming took off 2 bases at V and 1 base at J, with 17 bases between the two ends. This CDR3 is built from 17 residues. Germline V gene sequence: CDR1 SGHRS, CDR2 YFSETQ. The CDR3 spells CASSFEYRDSGTDTQYF. CDR3 coding DNA: TGCGCCAGCAGCTTTGAATACCGGGACTCTGGCACAGATACGCAGTATTTT. The full variable domain, completed using reference TRBV5-1 and TRBJ2-3, is KAGVTQTPRYLIKTRGQQVTLSCSPISGHRSVSWYQQTPGQGLQFLFEYFSETQRNKGNFPGRFSGRQFSNSRSEMNVSTLELGDSALYLCASSFEYRDSGTDTQYFGPGTRLTVL.

This chain connects TRBV6-6 to TRBJ1-4; TRBD1 matches 9 bases. V lost 2 bases and J lost 5; bases outside the gene matches: 3. Germline loops: CDR1 MNHNY, CDR2 SVGAGI (reference sequence). The CDR3 is 15 residues long. The CDR3: CASSYLDRGNEKLFF. In DNA form, the CDR3 reads TGTGCCAGCAGTTACCTCGACAGGGGGAATGAAAAACTGTTTTTT.

This chain connects TRBV6-1 to TRBJ1-1; D gene ambiguous. Trimming shortened V by 5 bases and J by 8 bases, and 15 bases separated the two germline ends. Germline values: CDR1 MNHNS, CDR2 SASEGT. The CDR3 loop spans 13 amino acids. The CDR3 here is CASSTWQSLEAFF. DNA for the CDR3: TGTGCCAGCAGTACGTGGCAGTCTTTAGAAGCTTTCTTT.

CDR3 nucleotide sequence: TGCGCCAGCAGCGTCGGGCCAACCATTAATGAAAAACTGTTTTTT. It is translated as CASSVGPTINEKLFF. This chain joins TRBV5-1 and TRBJ1-4; D is unclear. The V and J ends lost 4 bases and 4 bases respectively, with 14 bases between them. This CDR3 comprises 15 residues. Germline CDR1 is SGHRS and CDR2 is YFSETQ.

The CDR3 DNA sequence: TGTGCCAGCAGAAAGGGACAGGGGGCGGGTAGCTACACCTTC. Residues: CASRKGQGAGSYTF. This chain joins TRBV7-3 and TRBJ1-2, with 12 bases lining up with TRBD1. The CDR3 is 14 amino acids. The V and J ends lost 6 bases and 9 bases, in that order; junction bases with no gene match: 8. Germline V gene data show CDR1 as SGHTA and CDR2 as FQGTGA.